The rows below give T cell receptor beta chains drawn from one sample of a study of T cells in Graves' hyperthyroidism and ophthalmopathy. In TCRdb, the multiplex PCR reads were re-called with MiXCR into one record per CDR3 protein. Among roughly 500,000 distinct CDR3 sequences listed, less than 25% were seen once. Specimen: blood. The receptor source for this set is a woman aged 70-85 years with Graves' ophthalmopathy. Both conserved end residues are part of each CDR3. A D gene is named only where the DNA matches it firmly. Clone size is not always given. Where it is, it says once, few, many or a class for expanded clones.

TRBJ2-7,-,TRBV5-6,few,TGTGCCAGCAGCTTCGGTACAGGAATGGGGGATGGCGAGCAGTACTTC,CASSFGTGMGDGEQYF
TRBJ2-3,-,TRBV29-1,few,TGCAGCGTTAGCGTGTTGGGTAGCACAGATACGCAGTATTTT,CSVSVLGSTDTQYF
TRBJ2-3,-,TRBV3-1,few,TGTGCCAGCAGCCCTACCCAGACTAGTGTCGCAGATACGCAGTATTTT,CASSPTQTSVADTQYF
TRBJ2-5,-,TRBV19,-,TGTGCCAGTAGTATAGGTCGGGACCGAGAAGAGACCCAGTACTTC,CASSIGRDREETQYF
TRBJ1-1,-,TRBV2,many,TGTGCCAGCAGTTTATTAGGAGGGGCGGCTGAAGCTTTCTTT,CASSLLGGAAEAFF
TRBJ2-3,-,TRBV11-2,many,TGTGCCAGCAGCTTAGAGGGAGCGGTGGATGGAACCACAGATACGCAGTATTTT,CASSLEGAVDGTTDTQYF
TRBJ1-5,-,TRBV2,-,TGTGCCAGCACCGTTATTAGTTTGGAGTCGGAGCCCCAGCATTTT,CASTVISLESEPQHF
TRBJ2-1,-,TRBV19,-,TGTGCCAGTAGCCGGGAATATGAGCAGTTCTTC,CASSREYEQFF
TRBJ2-5,-,TRBV29-1,many,TGCAGCGTTGTTGCAGGGGAGACCCAGTACTTC,CSVVAGETQYF
TRBJ2-1,TRBD1,TRBV28,many,TGTGCCAGCAGTCGACAGGGTCGAGTCTACAATGAGCAGTTCTTC,CASSRQGRVYNEQFF
TRBJ2-1,-,TRBV2,many,TGTGCCAGCAGTGTTAGCATAATAGGGCATGAGCAGTTCTTC,CASSVSIIGHEQFF
TRBJ1-2,-,TRBV2,many,TGTGCCAGCAGTGCAGGGCGCGGCTATGGCTACACCTTC,CASSAGRGYGYTF
TRBJ1-3,-,TRBV30,-,TGTGCCTGGACGCGCCGCAGGAGGGATGGAAACACCATATATTTT,CAWTRRRRDGNTIYF
TRBJ2-7,-,TRBV29-1,many,TGCAGCGTTCGACAGGTGGGCTACGAGCAGTACTTC,CSVRQVGYEQYF
TRBJ2-1,-,TRBV5-6,-,TGTGCCAGCACCGCTCTACGAATAGGGGGGATCCCCTACAATGAGCAGTTCTTC,CASTALRIGGIPYNEQFF
TRBJ1-5,-,TRBV10-3,-,TGTGCCATCAGTGAGCAGGCGGGCGCGAATCAGCCCCAGCATTTT,CAISEQAGANQPQHF
TRBJ2-7,-,TRBV30,-,TGTGCCTGGAGTGTAACAGTCTACGAGCAGTACTTC,CAWSVTVYEQYF
TRBJ1-2,-,TRBV15,-,TGTGCCACCAGTAGCTCAGGCCTAAACTATGGCTACACCTTC,CATSSSGLNYGYTF
TRBJ2-5,-,TRBV28,many,TGTGCCAGCAGTTCCGCTAAATTCGCAGCCACCCAAGAGACCCAGTACTTC,CASSSAKFAATQETQYF
TRBJ2-1,-,TRBV29-1,few,TGCAGCGTTGACCCCGGATCCTACAATGAGCAGTTCTTC,CSVDPGSYNEQFF
TRBJ2-7,TRBD2,TRBV9,-,TGTGCCAGCAGCGTAAGAGGACTAGCCTCCTACGAGCAGTACTTC,CASSVRGLASYEQYF
TRBJ2-6,TRBD2,TRBV30,-,TGTGCCTGGACCCGGGGGGGGGCTGGGGCCAACGTCCTGACTTTC,CAWTRGGAGANVLTF
TRBJ1-1,-,TRBV20-1,few,TGCAGTGCTCTCGCTGGGACTGAAGCTTTCTTT,CSALAGTEAFF
TRBJ2-7,TRBD1,TRBV2,many,TGTGCCAGCAGCCGGGACAGCCTTCCAACCTACGAGCAGTACTTC,CASSRDSLPTYEQYF
TRBJ2-7,-,TRBV6-1,-,TGTGCCAGCAGTTTGGGCCTAGGGGCCCCTCACTCCTACGAGCAGTACTTC,CASSLGLGAPHSYEQYF
TRBJ2-3,TRBD2,TRBV30,-,TGTGCCTGGAAGAAGGCGGGAGTGATGGATACGCAGTATTTT,CAWKKAGVMDTQYF
TRBJ2-3,TRBD2,TRBV4-3,-,TGCGCCAGCAGCCAAGATCTAGCGGGAGGGGCAGATACGCAGTATTTT,CASSQDLAGGADTQYF
TRBJ2-1,-,TRBV20-1,-,TGCAGTGCGCGCCATTATGAGCAGTTCTTC,CSARHYEQFF
TRBJ2-1,-,TRBV20-1,many,TGCAGTGCTAACGGGCAGGGGTCCTACAATGAGCAGTTCTTC,CSANGQGSYNEQFF
TRBJ2-6,-,TRBV30,-,TGTGCCTGGAGTGTGTATGTAGGCAGGCGGGCTGGGGCCAACGTCCTGACTTTC,CAWSVYVGRRAGANVLTF
TRBJ2-7,-,TRBV5-1,-,TGCGCCAGCAGCTCTGCGCGGGACAGCCACTACGAGCAGTACTTC,CASSSARDSHYEQYF
TRBJ1-1,-,TRBV19,-,TGTGCCAGTAACCCCCGGGGGCGGAGTAGGACTGAAGCTTTCTTT,CASNPRGRSRTEAFF
TRBJ2-7,-,TRBV30,-,TGTGCCTGGAGTAGCGGGGACAATACGTACGAGCAGTACTTC,CAWSSGDNTYEQYF
TRBJ1-5,TRBD1,TRBV12-3/TRBV12-4,many,TGTGCCAGCAGTCAGGACAGGGGAGTTCAGCCCCAGCATTTT,CASSQDRGVQPQHF
TRBJ1-1,-,TRBV5-8,few,TGTGCCAGCAAGGGGAGGGGGAGCACTGAAGCTTTCTTT,CASKGRGSTEAFF
TRBJ1-2,TRBD1,TRBV20-1,-,TGCAGTGCTAGAGGAAGGGGGCGAGTAACTAACTATGGCTACACCTTC,CSARGRGRVTNYGYTF
TRBJ1-1,-,TRBV7-9,many,TGTGCCAGCAGCTTGGGGGCCGGGGCTGATGAAGCTTTCTTT,CASSLGAGADEAFF
TRBJ2-2,-,TRBV6-1,few,TGTGCCAGCTATCCGGGGGTGAACACCGGGGAGCTGTTTTTT,CASYPGVNTGELFF
TRBJ1-6,-,TRBV27,-,TGTGCCAGCAGGGCCTCGGGAAATAATTCACCCCTCCACTTT,CASRASGNNSPLHF
TRBJ2-1,TRBD1,TRBV27,-,TGTGCCAGCAGTTCCTCCTGGACAGGGAAATTCAATGAGCAGTTCTTC,CASSSSWTGKFNEQFF
TRBJ1-5,TRBD1,TRBV12-3/TRBV12-4,many,TGTGCCAGCAGGGGACAGCTGTATAGCAATCAGCCCCAGCATTTT,CASRGQLYSNQPQHF
TRBJ1-1,TRBD1,TRBV10-3,-,TGTGCCATCTTTCCGGGACAGGGGGCAAGTGAAGCTTTCTTT,CAIFPGQGASEAFF
TRBJ2-1,TRBD2,TRBV12-3/TRBV12-4,-,TGTGCCAGCAGTCTACCGGGACTAGCGGGAGTTAGTGAGCAGTTCTTC,CASSLPGLAGVSEQFF
TRBJ2-1,-,TRBV29-1,-,TGCAGCGTTATGGGCGGGGTCTCCTACAATGAGCAGTTCTTC,CSVMGGVSYNEQFF
TRBJ2-7,-,TRBV20-1,few,TGCAGTGCTTCTAATAACGGGGCCAATCTGGAGGAGCAGTACTTC,CSASNNGANLEEQYF
TRBJ2-3,-,TRBV6-1,few,TGTGCCAGCAGTATAGGGTTCACAGATACGCAGTATTTT,CASSIGFTDTQYF